The clone carrying this T cell receptor beta chain has a handful of counts. Per the germline V gene, CDR1 is MNHEY and CDR2 is SVGAGI. Trimming removed 0 bases at V and 6 bases at J, with 9 bases between. The CDR3 covers 13 residues. The authors extracted at least 5.5 micrograms of total RNA per sample. This specimen comes from a study of blood T cells in healthy people across ages. Alongside a J-beta primer mix, a sample-barcoded 5' primer served in a second PCR lasting roughly 7 to 11 cycles. Via MiXCR, TCRdb re-called the 5' RACE reads, giving one row per CDR3 protein. The sample has 700,000 to 950,000 distinct CDR3 sequences, nearly 60% seen once.

The specimen was blood. The origin of this receptor is a man aged 25-40 years in good health. V gene TRBV6-5 combines with J gene TRBJ2-7; no reliable D call. DNA of the CDR3: TGTGCCAGCAGTTACTCCTTGCATGGCGAGCAGTACTTC. Encoded protein: CASSYSLHGEQYF.